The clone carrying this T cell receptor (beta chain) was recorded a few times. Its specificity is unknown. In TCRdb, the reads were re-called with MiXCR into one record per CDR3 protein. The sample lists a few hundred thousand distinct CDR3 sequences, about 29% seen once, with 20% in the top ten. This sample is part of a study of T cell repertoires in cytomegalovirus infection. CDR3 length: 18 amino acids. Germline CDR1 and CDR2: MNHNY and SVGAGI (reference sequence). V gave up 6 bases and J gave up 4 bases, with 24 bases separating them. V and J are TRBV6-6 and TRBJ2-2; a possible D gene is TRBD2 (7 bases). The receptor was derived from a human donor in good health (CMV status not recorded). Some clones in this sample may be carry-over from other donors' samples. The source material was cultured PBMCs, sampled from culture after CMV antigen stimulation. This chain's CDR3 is CASRTTLWGGRTTGELFF. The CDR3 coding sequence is TGTGCCAGCAGAACCACCTTATGGGGGGGGCGCACCACCGGGGAGCTGTTTTTT.